The following is a T cell receptor beta chain sequence with its context. These data belong to a study of cytomegalovirus exposure and HLA in healthy donors. The PCR contained 60 Vbeta and 13 Jbeta primers. Data came from immunoSEQ multiplex PCR; TCRdb stores just in-frame clones and leaves some out. This sample's table has under 200,000 clones. The CDR3 sequence is 16 residues long. J gave up 4 bases and V 0 bases, and 5 bases lay outside the gene matches. The V gene's germline CDR1 is MDHEN and CDR2 SYDVKM. While unrecorded immune exposures were likely, the donors were nominally healthy when sampled. Specimen: PBMCs. The chain has TRBV28 and TRBJ1-3; TRBD1 matches 8 bases. The sequence was collected from a woman aged 18-35 years in good health and CMV-seropositive. CDR3 residues: CASSLWAGGSGNTIYF. The CDR3 DNA follows: TGTGCCAGCAGTTTATGGGCAGGGGGCTCGGGAAACACCATATATTTT.